This entry lists 20 T cell receptor beta chains sequenced from one sample in a study of blood T cell repertoires in COVID-19. Produced via immunoSEQ multiplex PCR; TCRdb's table is partial and in-frame only. The table has fewer than 200,000 clones, roughly four fifths seen once. Material for sequencing was peripheral blood. The source of these receptors is a man between 65 and 85 years old with active or convalescent COVID-19.

The V and J genes are TRBV27 and TRBJ1-4, with 7 bases matching TRBD1. The germline V gene has CDR1 MNHEY and CDR2 SMNVEV (reference sequence). CDR3 size: 17 residues. J was trimmed by 0 bases and V by 3 bases; bases with no gene match: 7. CDR3 in amino acids: CASSLRQGTATNEKLFF. CDR3 bases: TGTGCCAGCAGTTTGAGGCAGGGGACAGCAACTAATGAAAAACTGTTTTTT.

The genes are TRBV28 and TRBJ2-7, with D perhaps matching TRBD1 (5 bases). Germline loops: CDR1 MDHEN, CDR2 SYDVKM. The CDR3 length is 13 residues. Trimming removed 3 bases from V and 5 bases from J, with 11 bases in between. CDR3 nucleotide sequence: TGTGCCAGCAGTTTTATTGGGGCGGACGAGCAGTACTTC. Its protein product is CASSFIGADEQYF.

The chain uses TRBV27 and TRBJ1-2; 7 positions match TRBD1. The CDR3 runs to 13 residues. J was trimmed by 6 bases and V by 6 bases; bases with no gene match: 7. Germline V lookup: CDR1 MNHEY, CDR2 SMNVEV (reference sequence). CDR3 protein: CASSSGGLDGYTF. CDR3 DNA sequence: TGTGCCAGCAGCTCAGGGGGACTGGATGGCTACACCTTC.

This clone was detected only once. The chain carries TRBV29-1 and TRBJ2-5, with TRBD1 matching over 7 bases. Looked up from germline, CDR1 is SQVTM and CDR2 is ANQGSEA. The CDR3 sequence is 12 residues long. J gave up 1 base and V 7 bases, and 3 bases lay outside the gene matches. CDR3 sequence (DNA): TGCAGCGCGGACAGGCTCCAAGAGACCCAGTACTTC. This gives the protein CSADRLQETQYF.

This chain joins TRBV5-4 and TRBJ1-5, with TRBD1 as a possible D gene (5 bases). Between the trimmed V and J ends, which lost 4 bases and 5 bases, there was a span of 13 bases. The CDR3 sequence is 14 residues long. Germline loops: CDR1 SGHNT, CDR2 YYREEE (reference sequence). CDR3 in DNA: TGTGCCAGCAGCCAAAGACAGTGGCATCAGCCCCAGCATTTT. This translates into CASSQRQWHQPQHF.

This chain uses TRBV6-2 or TRBV6-3 with TRBJ2-5; D gene uncertain. The CDR3 consists of 11 residues. Between the trimmed V and J ends, which lost 6 bases and 8 bases, there was a span of 10 bases. Germline assignment: CDR1 MNHEY and CDR2 SVGEGT. CDR3 in DNA: TGTGCCAGCAGCTATATGACAACCCAGTACTTC. Translating gives CASSYMTTQYF.

The chain employs TRBV4-3 and TRBJ2-5, with 9 bases fitting TRBD1. Germline V gene sequence: CDR1 LGHNA, CDR2 YSLEER. The CDR3 is made up of 15 amino acids. The junction had 4 bases not matched to a gene; V was cut back by 2 bases and J by 3 bases. CDR3 loop: CASSQTDRGEETQYF. In nucleotides, the CDR3 is TGCGCCAGCAGCCAAACAGACAGGGGGGAAGAGACCCAGTACTTC.

This clone has a handful of counts. The chain combines TRBV15 with TRBJ2-1; D is possibly TRBD1 (6 bases). CDR3 length: 15 amino acids. Deletions cut 1 base from V and 4 bases from J, with 11 bases between. The germline CDR1 and CDR2 sequences are LNHNV and YYDKDF (reference sequence). For the CDR3, the DNA is TGTGCCACCAGCAGAGTTGGACAGAGGTACAATGAGCAGTTCTTC. Its protein is CATSRVGQRYNEQFF.

J is TRBJ2-7 and V is TRBV6-5; 7 nucleotides match TRBD1. There are 15 residues in the CDR3. Germline-derived CDR1 and CDR2 are MNHEY and SVGAGI. The V gene end was trimmed by 6 bases and the J gene end by 2 bases; junction bases not matched to a gene: 10. The CDR3 region is CASSSRQGITYEQYF. The CDR3 region has the DNA TGTGCCAGCAGCTCAAGACAGGGAATAACCTACGAGCAGTACTTC.

CDR3 sequence: CSVEDGQTETQYF. In DNA, the CDR3 is TGCAGCGTTGAAGATGGACAGACAGAGACCCAGTACTTC. J is TRBJ2-5 and V is TRBV29-1; TRBD1 might be the D (6 bases). CDR1 and CDR2 (germline): SQVTM, ANQGSEA. Trimming removed 0 bases from V and 4 bases from J, with 9 bases in between. This CDR3 is built from 13 residues.

This clone appeared a few times. This chain uses TRBV18 with TRBJ1-1; TRBD1 matches 7 bases. The CDR3 covers 16 residues. CDR1 KGHSH and CDR2 LQKENI come from the germline V gene. The trim removed 8 bases at V and 4 bases at J, leaving 16 bases unmatched. As DNA, the CDR3 is TGTGCCAGCCTGCAGAGGCGAACAGGGGATCGCACTGAAGCTTTCTTT. As protein: CASLQRRTGDRTEAFF.

The rearrangement links TRBV7-6 to TRBJ1-2; D is ambiguous. The CDR3 has 13 residues. CDR1 SGHVS and CDR2 FNYEAQ come from the germline V gene. V lost 0 bases and J lost 3, with 5 bases in between. This CDR3 is CASSLAGDYGYTF. The DNA for the CDR3 is TGTGCCAGCAGCTTAGCCGGAGACTATGGCTACACCTTC. The full variable domain, completed using reference TRBV7-6 and TRBJ1-2, is GAGVSQSPRYKVTKRGQDVALRCDPISGHVSLYWYRQALGQGPEFLTYFNYEAQQDKSGLPNDRFSAERPEGSISTLTIQRTEQRDSAMYRCASSLAGDYGYTFGSGTRLTVV.

This clone was detected once. V gene TRBV28 combines with J gene TRBJ1-1; tentatively, D is TRBD1 (6 bases). The germline V gene encodes CDR1 MDHEN and CDR2 SYDVKM. Trimming left V 2 bases short and J 10 bases short, with 17 bases between. The CDR3 runs to 14 residues. The CDR3 spells CASSLRQGRRGAFF. The CDR3 DNA reads as TGTGCCAGCAGTTTAAGGCAGGGGCGCAGGGGAGCTTTCTTT.

Note on this clone: Other DNA sequences from this sample encode an identical CDR3 as well. This sequence joins TRBV4-1 and TRBJ2-1, with D perhaps TRBD1 (5 bases). From germline, CDR1 is MGHRA and CDR2 YSYEKL. V shed 0 bases and J shed 0 bases, with 9 bases lying between them. The CDR3 extends over 16 amino acids. The CDR3 DNA reads as TGCGCCAGCAGCCAAGATAGGGGTCACTCCTACAATGAGCAGTTCTTC. This translates into CASSQDRGHSYNEQFF.

This clone was recorded only once. The CDR3 DNA reads as TGTGCCAGCAGTTACGGGACAGGCGCTGAAGCTTTCTTT. It specifies CASSYGTGAEAFF. The chain uses TRBV6-2 or TRBV6-3 and TRBJ1-1; 8 bases map to TRBD1. The CDR3 spans 13 residues. Germline V gives CDR1 MNHEY, CDR2 SVGEGT. V shed 2 bases, J shed 6 bases, and the junction held 2 bases outside the gene matches.

The chain recombines TRBV27 with TRBJ2-5, with a weak D call TRBD1 (5 bases). The CDR3 length is 14 residues. CDR1 and CDR2 from the germline V gene are MNHEY and SMNVEV (reference sequence). V lost 3 bases to trimming and J lost 5 bases, with 13 bases between them. CDR3 loop: CASSFAGSKETQYF. The CDR3 region has the DNA TGTGCCAGCAGTTTTGCAGGGTCGAAGGAGACCCAGTACTTC.

The chain joins TRBV10-3 to TRBJ2-7; tentatively, D is TRBD2 (5 bases). CDR1 is ENHRY and CDR2 is SYGVKD in the germline V gene. The CDR3 consists of 14 residues. The V gene lost 7 bases and the J gene lost 1 base, with 14 bases spanning the gap. The CDR3 DNA is TGTGCCATCACCCACGGGATCCCTTCCTACGAGCAGTACTTC. Its protein is CAITHGIPSYEQYF.

This clone was seen only once. The chain is built from TRBV9 and TRBJ1-1, with 7 bases lining up with TRBD1. The J segment lost 4 bases and the V segment lost 3 bases, leaving 6 bases of the junction unmatched. This CDR3 comprises 14 residues. CDR1 SGDLS and CDR2 YYNGEE come from the germline V gene. In DNA, the CDR3 is TGTGCCAGCAGCGAACGAACAGGGGCCACTGAAGCTTTCTTT. Its protein product is CASSERTGATEAFF.

V is TRBV15 and J is TRBJ1-5; D is perhaps TRBD1 (5 bases). The V gene's germline CDR1 is LNHNV and CDR2 YYDKDF (reference sequence). Trimming stripped 1 base from V and 0 bases from J, with 13 bases between. CDR3 length equals 17 residues. The DNA for the CDR3 is TGTGCCACCAGCAGAGGACGACAGCTTAATAGCAATCAGCCCCAGCATTTT. This codes for CATSRGRQLNSNQPQHF.

About this clone: One end of the junction fails to match germline, which may point to a read error. The rearrangement uses TRBV5-5 and TRBJ2-7, with 10 bases fitting TRBD1. The germline V gene encodes CDR1 SGHKS and CDR2 YYEKEE (reference sequence). The CDR3 totals 14 residues. This chain's CDR3 is CASSLAGTGAKRDF. The DNA for the CDR3 is TGTGCCAGCAGCTTGGCCGGGACAGGGGCGAAAAGGGACTTC.